This T cell receptor delta chain was sequenced in a study of gamma-delta T cells after stem cell transplantation. Many counts were recorded for this clone. The protein that TCRdb holds for this DNA derives from a much larger clone and differs from the translated DNA at residue 11, which likely indicates a read error; the protein shown here is translated from the DNA. After removal of 0 bases from V and 2 bases from J, the junction contained 14 bases not matched to a gene. The CDR3 consists of 18 residues. Germline assignment: CDR1 GEAIGNYY and CDR2 EKD. TCRdb called clones anew from the RT-PCR reads with CATT. The table shows around 16,000 delta-chain clones, with approximately 8.8% occurring only once.

The sequence was collected from a human donor. It is not recorded whose cells these are; they may come from a transplant donor. Input material: gamma-delta T cells. The chain uses TRDV2 and TRDJ1; 7 nucleotides line up with TRDD3. CDR3 in amino acids: CACDTLKLLGNTTDKLIF. The CDR3 coding sequence is TGTGCCTGTGACACCCTAAAATTACTGGGGAATACGACCGATAAACTCATCTTT.